These 7 T cell receptor beta chains came from one sample sequenced in a study of shared clonotypes between healthy human individuals. Some clones are missing from TCRdb's copy, which holds only in-frame ones; the method was immunoSEQ multiplex PCR. Among nearly 1 million clones listed, roughly 72% were seen once. The source material was memory CD4+ T cells sorted from blood. Subset given: CD45RA-negative fraction. These receptors were obtained from a man aged 18-30 years in good health.

The J gene is TRBJ2-2, the V gene TRBV5-5; D gene unclear. CDR3 length equals 15 residues. Germline CDR1 SGHKS, CDR2 YYEKEE (reference sequence). V lost 5 bases and J 2 bases, leaving 13 bases between the germline ends. The CDR3 region is CASRSVRGNTGELFF. In DNA, the CDR3 is TGTGCCAGCAGATCTGTTAGAGGAAACACCGGGGAGCTGTTTTTT.

The chain employs TRBV7-8 and TRBJ1-5; TRBD1 might be the D (6 bases). Germline V gene lookup returns CDR1 SGHVS and CDR2 FQNEAQ. V lost 2 bases and J 5 bases, leaving 7 bases between the germline ends. The CDR3 length is 13 residues. CDR3 loop: CASSLKGDQPQHF. In DNA, the CDR3 is TGTGCCAGCAGCTTAAAGGGGGATCAGCCCCAGCATTTT.

J is TRBJ1-4 and V is TRBV5-1; the match to TRBD1 covers 8 bases. Unmatched junction bases numbered 7, after V lost 0 bases and J lost 12 bases. Germline V gene data show CDR1 as SGHRS and CDR2 as YFSETQ. The CDR3 has 14 residues. The CDR3 reads CASSLAQQGDELFF. CDR3 DNA sequence: TGCGCCAGCAGCTTGGCGCAACAGGGGGATGAACTGTTTTTT.

V usage is TRBV2 and J usage is TRBJ1-2, with TRBD1 matching over 7 bases. CDR1 and CDR2 from the germline V gene are SNHLY and FYNNEI. The length of the CDR3 is 13 residues. With V trimmed by 8 bases and J by 2 bases, 5 bases remained unmatched. For the CDR3, the DNA is TGTGCCAGCTACGAGGGGGCAAACTATGGCTACACCTTC. Its translation: CASYEGANYGYTF.

This chain uses TRBV6-5 with TRBJ1-2, with D possibly TRBD1 on 5 matching bases. CDR3 length equals 13 residues. Trimming cost V 8 bases and J 2 bases, with 12 bases left between them. Germline V gene lookup returns CDR1 MNHEY and CDR2 SVGAGI. The CDR3 protein is CASRVRENYGYTF. The CDR3 DNA sequence: TGTGCCAGCCGTGTCAGGGAGAACTATGGCTACACCTTC.

The chain is built from TRBV7-9 and TRBJ2-7; 10 nucleotides agree with TRBD1. The germline V gene encodes CDR1 SEHNR and CDR2 FQNEAQ (reference sequence). With V trimmed by 5 bases and J by 3 bases, 10 bases remained unmatched. This CDR3 contains 16 residues. CDR3: CASSRDRGIVFYEQYF. DNA for the CDR3: TGTGCCAGCAGCCGGGACAGGGGAATAGTCTTCTACGAGCAGTACTTC.

This chain links TRBV5-1 with TRBJ2-2; maybe TRBD2 (6 bases). Germline CDR1 SGHRS, CDR2 YFSETQ. The CDR3 consists of 19 residues. V lost 4 bases and J 4 bases, leaving 26 bases between the germline ends. The CDR3 DNA is TGCGCCAGCAGCCAAAGTCCGGGAGAGGTAGCGGCTCTCACCGGGGAGCTGTTTTTT. It codes for CASSQSPGEVAALTGELFF.